This TCR beta chain was profiled in a study of blood T cell repertoires in COVID-19. Study summary: Collection of acute and convalescent COVID-19 samples took place in the United States, Italy and Spain. PBMCs, B-cell-depleted T cells, or T cells provided the cDNA or gDNA that made up the material.

Participants' reported clinical history set cohort assignment. Donors in Cohort 3 who had recovered were those with two negative PCRs, healthcare professional clearance, or resolution of their symptoms. A single count supports this clone. Libraries were prepared by immunoSEQ multiplex PCR; TCRdb keeps only in-frame clonotypes and omits some of them. The sample contains about 140,000 clones, almost 80% of which appear only once. Per germline, CDR1 SGDLS and CDR2 YYNGEE. Between the trimmed V and J ends, which lost 2 bases and 4 bases, there was a span of 12 bases. The length of the CDR3 is 14 residues.

The receptor's source is a woman in her forties or fifties who had recovered from COVID-19. The sequencing sample was made of PBMCs or T cells enriched from blood (not recorded which). The chain is built from TRBV9 and TRBJ2-5; possibly TRBD1 for D (7 bases). As DNA, the CDR3 is TGTGCCAGCAGCGTCCCAGGGGGAGGAGAGACCCAGTACTTC. This gives the protein CASSVPGGGETQYF.